One sample yielded the 7 T cell receptor beta chains listed below, sequenced in a study of blood T cell repertoires in COVID-19. Clones were sequenced by immunoSEQ multiplex PCR, and TCRdb holds only the in-frame ones, with some missing. Among some 120,000 clones listed, about 81% were seen once. Sequencing was carried out using peripheral blood. The receptor set was obtained from a woman between 45 and 60 years old with acute or convalescent COVID-19.

The J gene is TRBJ1-5, the V gene TRBV19; 10 nucleotides agree with TRBD1. Per germline, CDR1 LNHDA and CDR2 SQIVND (reference sequence). The junction had 1 base not matched to a gene; V was cut back by 3 bases and J by 8 bases. The CDR3 is 13 amino acids. The DNA of the CDR3 is TGTGCCAGTAGTATGGGGACAGGGGAGCCCCAGCATTTT. It codes for CASSMGTGEPQHF.

The chain is built from TRBV20-1 and TRBJ2-3; 9 bases map to TRBD2. J was trimmed by 0 bases and V by 3 bases; bases with no gene match: 4. Looked up from germline, CDR1 is DFQATT and CDR2 is SNEGSKA (reference sequence). CDR3 length equals 15 residues. The CDR3 nucleotides are TGCAGTGCTAGTGACCTAGCGGGAAGCACAGATACGCAGTATTTT. It translates to CSASDLAGSTDTQYF.

This sequence joins TRBV28 and TRBJ2-1, with D possibly TRBD2 on 5 matching bases. V was trimmed by 6 bases and J by 9 bases, leaving 21 bases between them. The CDR3 consists of 15 residues. The germline V gene encodes CDR1 MDHEN and CDR2 SYDVKM. CDR3 in amino acids: CASSPALGAGGEQFF. CDR3 DNA sequence: TGTGCCAGCAGCCCCGCGCTGGGAGCTGGCGGTGAGCAGTTCTTC.

This chain joins TRBV7-8 and TRBJ1-5; 11 positions agree with TRBD1. The germline CDR1 and CDR2 sequences are SGHVS and FQNEAQ. The CDR3 length is 15 residues. The J segment lost 6 bases and the V segment lost 4 bases, leaving 5 bases of the junction unmatched. The chain's CDR3 is CASSSRTGGIQPQHF. Here the CDR3 DNA reads TGTGCCAGCAGCTCAAGGACAGGGGGCATTCAGCCCCAGCATTTT.

The rearrangement links TRBV28 to TRBJ2-7; the D gene is possibly TRBD1 (6 bases). The germline V gene has CDR1 MDHEN and CDR2 SYDVKM. The CDR3 is made up of 14 amino acids. V shed 2 bases and J shed 5 bases, with 13 bases lying between them. CDR3 protein: CASSLRGYGDEQYF. CDR3 DNA: TGTGCCAGCAGTTTAAGGGGGTACGGCGACGAGCAGTACTTC.

The sample holds one count of this clone. The chain couples TRBV19 to TRBJ2-2; tentative D call: TRBD1 (5 bases). Trimming shortened V by 4 bases and J by 4 bases, and 10 bases separated the two germline ends. Germline CDR1 is LNHDA and CDR2 is SQIVND (reference sequence). The length of the CDR3 is 14 residues. The CDR3 DNA follows: TGTGCCAGTAGTAGATTTCAGGGCACCGGGGAGCTGTTTTTT. Translation: CASSRFQGTGELFF.

This sequence joins TRBV5-8 and TRBJ1-5; D gene ambiguous. Germline V gives CDR1 SGHTS, CDR2 YDEGEE. The CDR3 length is 15 residues. V was clipped by 7 bases and J by 4 bases, with 18 bases between them. This CDR3 reads CASQAALGRNQPQHF. The CDR3 DNA reads TGTGCCAGCCAGGCGGCGCTCGGGAGGAATCAGCCCCAGCATTTT.